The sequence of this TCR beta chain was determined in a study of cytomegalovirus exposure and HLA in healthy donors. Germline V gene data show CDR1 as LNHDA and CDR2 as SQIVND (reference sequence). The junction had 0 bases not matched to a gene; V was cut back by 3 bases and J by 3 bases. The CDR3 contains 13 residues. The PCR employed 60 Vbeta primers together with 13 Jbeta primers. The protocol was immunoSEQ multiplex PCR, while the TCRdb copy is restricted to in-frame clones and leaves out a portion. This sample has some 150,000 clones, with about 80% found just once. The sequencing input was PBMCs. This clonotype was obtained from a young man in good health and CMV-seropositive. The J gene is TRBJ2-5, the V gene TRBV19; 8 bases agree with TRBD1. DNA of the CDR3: TGTGCCAGTAGTATGGGACAGGAAGAGACCCAGTACTTC. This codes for CASSMGQEETQYF.